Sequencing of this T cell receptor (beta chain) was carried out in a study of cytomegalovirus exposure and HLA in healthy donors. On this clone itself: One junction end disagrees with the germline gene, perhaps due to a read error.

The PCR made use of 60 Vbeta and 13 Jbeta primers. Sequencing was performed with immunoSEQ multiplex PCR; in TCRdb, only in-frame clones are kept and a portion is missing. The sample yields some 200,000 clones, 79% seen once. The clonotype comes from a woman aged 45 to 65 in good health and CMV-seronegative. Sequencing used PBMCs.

The CDR3 here is CSSSPGGNQPQHF. The CDR3 DNA reads TGTTCCAGCAGCCCAGGGGGCAATCAGCCCCAGCATTTT. This chain connects TRBV7-9 to TRBJ1-5, with D tentatively TRBD1 (6 bases). The germline gives CDR1 SEHNR, CDR2 FQNEAQ (reference sequence). The CDR3 loop spans 13 amino acids. The variable domain in full, with the rest retrieved from reference TRBV7-9 and TRBJ1-5, is DTGVSQNPRHKITKRGQNVTFRCDPISEHNRLYWYRQTLGQGPEFLTYFQNEAQLEKSRLLSDRFSAERPKGSFSTLEIQRTEQGDSAMYLCSSSPGGNQPQHFGDGTRLSIL.